These 3 T cell receptor beta chains share one sample of origin, sequenced in a study of TET2 disruption in CD19-targeted CAR T cells (dated by TCRdb to between 2017 and 2018). Receptor libraries were prepared by the immunoSEQ multiplex PCR assay. Imported from immuneACCESS, the table was reduced by TCRdb to in-frame sequences with V and J called. These copies leave out some clones; in studies compared against another copy, an unresolved V gene accounts for under half, and the cause of the remainder is not known. The table for this sample records more than 25,000 clones. Roughly 1.9% of the sample lies in the top ten. No antigen is known for these receptors. The treatment or condition label here, explained by the study, means: autologous CTL019 cells: CD19 CAR with 4-1BB and CD3 zeta domains. The sequencing here drew on CD8- CAR+ T cells sorted from cultured blood T cells, taken for CD19 CAR T cell therapy. The cell subset or site label, read with the paper, signifies: CD8-negative CAR-positive T cells from the infusion product. These receptors came from a man aged 65 to 85 with chronic lymphocytic leukemia.

About this clone: The read comes to an end 3 residues before the CDR3 does, leaving the germline J gene to fill in the end. The chain uses TRBV7-3 and TRBJ1-2, with TRBD1 identical over 11 bases. The CDR3 loop spans 15 amino acids. CDR1 and CDR2 from the germline V gene are SGHTA and FQGTGA. Partial CDR3 DNA: TGTGCCAGCAGCCCCGGACAGGGGGCCTCAGATACC. Amino acids: CASSPGQGASDT. The CDR3, in full, reads CASSPGQGASDTYTF.

For this clone: Sequencing ends 3 residues short of the CDR3 end; the germline J gene provides the rest. V usage is TRBV20-1 and J usage is TRBJ1-1; weak D call: TRBD1 (6 bases). The CDR3 extends over 14 amino acids. The germline V gene has CDR1 DFQATT and CDR2 SNEGSKA (reference sequence). Deletions cut 3 bases from V and 7 bases from J, with 18 bases between. CDR3 DNA (partial): TGCAGTGCTAGTAAGTCTCAGGGGTTGATTGAA. Translating gives CSASKSQGLIE. The entire CDR3 protein is CSASKSQGLIEAFF.

With regard to this clone: The read stops 3 residues short of the end of the CDR3; the missing end is completed from the germline J gene. The same CDR3 arises from other DNA sequences in this sample as well. This chain uses TRBV10-1 with TRBJ1-3; 9 bases match TRBD1. There are 15 residues in the CDR3. V shed 6 bases and J 2 bases; nucleotides not matched to a gene: 5. Germline assignment: CDR1 WNHNN and CDR2 SYGVQD (reference sequence). The sequenced part of the CDR3 DNA is TGCGCCAGCAGCAAGGACAGGGGAACTGGAAACACC. Its protein is CASSKDRGTGNT. The CDR3, in full, reads CASSKDRGTGNTIYF.